What follows is one T cell receptor beta chain and its context. The target antigen is unknown. The data are from a study of cytomegalovirus exposure and HLA in healthy donors. Points from the study as a whole: A later look showed TCR association rates differing by HLA locus, highest for DRB1 and lowest for HLA-C.

This PCR relied on a set of 60 Vbeta primers and 13 Jbeta primers. TCRdb's copy holds only in-frame clones and misses some; the assay was immunoSEQ multiplex PCR. The sample consists of 200,000 or so clones, roughly 77% of them appearing once. The CDR3 has 14 residues. Germline values: CDR1 SGHRS, CDR2 YFSETQ. V gave up 2 bases and J gave up 8 bases, with 16 bases separating them. Material for sequencing was PBMCs. The receptor was isolated from a male donor in good health and CMV-seropositive. V usage is TRBV5-1 and J usage is TRBJ1-2; TRBD1 is a possible D gene (5 bases). For the CDR3, the DNA is TGCGCCAGCAGCTTATCGCCTGGGGCGGGAGGCTACACCTTC. Amino acid sequence: CASSLSPGAGGYTF.